This TCR beta chain was obtained from a study of T cell repertoires in cytomegalovirus infection. About the research overall: From public TCR beta signatures came an indication of both CMV infection and matching HLA type.

The sample holds many counts of this clonotype. What it binds is unknown. TCRdb re-analysed the reads in MiXCR, keeping a single row per CDR3 protein. The sample comprises 100,000 to 150,000 distinct CDR3 sequences, roughly 9% of which are singletons, and 10% rests with the top ten. The CDR3 is 12 residues long. Per germline, CDR1 MDHEN and CDR2 SYDVKM. The V end was cut by 3 bases, the J end by 3 bases, with 5 bases between. Study-wide results and caveats: Cumulated frequencies of public TCR beta families served to identify carriers of CMV plus the relevant HLA.

This sequence originates from a human donor in good health (CMV status not recorded). Some clones in this sample may be carry-over from other donors' samples. This chain links TRBV28 with TRBJ1-1; D uncertain. Sequenced input: PBMCs. The CDR3 DNA follows: TGTGCCAGCAGTTTCGAGGACACTGAAGCTTTCTTT. It encodes CASSFEDTEAFF.